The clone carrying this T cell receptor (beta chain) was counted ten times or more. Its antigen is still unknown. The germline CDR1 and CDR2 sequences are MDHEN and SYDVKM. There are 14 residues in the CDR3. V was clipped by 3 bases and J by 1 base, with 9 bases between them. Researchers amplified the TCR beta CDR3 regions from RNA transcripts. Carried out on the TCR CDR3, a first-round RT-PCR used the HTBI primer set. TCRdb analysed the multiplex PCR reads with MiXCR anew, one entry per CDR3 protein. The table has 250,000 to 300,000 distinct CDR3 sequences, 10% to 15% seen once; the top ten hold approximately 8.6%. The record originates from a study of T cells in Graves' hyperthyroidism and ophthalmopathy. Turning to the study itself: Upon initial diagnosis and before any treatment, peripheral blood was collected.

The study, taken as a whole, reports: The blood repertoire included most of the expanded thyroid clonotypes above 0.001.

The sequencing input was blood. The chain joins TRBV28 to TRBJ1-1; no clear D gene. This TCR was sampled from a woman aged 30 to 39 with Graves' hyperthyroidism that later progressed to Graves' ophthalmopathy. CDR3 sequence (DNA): TGTGCCAGCAGTTTCTTCGCAGGGAACACTGAAGCTTTCTTT. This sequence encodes CASSFFAGNTEAFF.